This TCR beta chain was identified during a study of T cells in Graves' hyperthyroidism and ophthalmopathy. The patients, who ranged from 18 to 65 in age, presented with newly diagnosed hyperthyroidism lasting under 2 months. Uncontrolled infection, other autoimmune disease, pregnancy and lactation each barred patients from inclusion. The diagnoses drew upon clinical symptoms, serum thyroxine and TRAb, thyroid ultrasound and orbital computed tomography. It was RNA transcripts that yielded the amplified TCR beta CDR3 regions. A first-round RT-PCR of the TCR CDR3 used the HTBI primer set. TCRdb used MiXCR to reprocess the multiplex PCR reads, holding one entry per CDR3 protein. Of hundreds of thousands of distinct CDR3 sequences in the sample, roughly 40% were seen once. This clonotype was recorded at least ten times. Its antigen is undetermined. Study outcomes and limitations: In the analysis, a 13 V-J model separated ophthalmopathy from stable hyperthyroidism.

The CDR3 extends over 13 amino acids. The V and J ends lost 0 bases and 7 bases respectively, with 6 bases between them. Germline V CDR1 and CDR2: SEHNR, FQNEAQ (reference sequence). The sequenced sample consisted of blood. The sequence derives from a man between 18 and 35 years old with Graves' hyperthyroidism. The rearrangement links TRBV7-9 to TRBJ1-4, with D unclear. The CDR3 reads CASSLAPSEKLFF. The CDR3 coding sequence is TGTGCCAGCAGCTTAGCTCCGAGTGAAAAACTGTTTTTT.